Each of the 7 T cell receptor beta chains below was sequenced from the same sample in a study of spatial heterogeneity in lung cancer. No cognate antigen is known for these TCRs. TCRdb independently ran MiXCR on the 5' RACE reads; one entry per CDR3 protein. The sample yields about 10,000 distinct CDR3 sequences, about 8.5% seen once. Study-level points and caveats: Expanded intratumoral alpha and beta TCR counts tracked tumor mutation counts.

The time point here: sample taken at primary tumor resection. The source was lung tumor tissue, collected at surgery. Every receptor here comes from a male donor with early-stage non-small cell lung cancer.

The chain has TRBV27 and TRBJ1-1, with D tentatively TRBD1 (5 bases). V dropped 4 bases and J dropped 1 base, with 7 bases sitting between them. This CDR3 region has 13 residues. Germline V gives CDR1 MNHEY, CDR2 SMNVEV (reference sequence). CDR3 sequence reads: CASSSDRNTEAFF. The CDR3 DNA sequence: TGTGCCAGCAGTTCCGACAGGAACACTGAAGCTTTCTTT.

This clonotype has a count of ten or more. CDR3 bases: TGTGCCAGCTCACCCCAAAGGAGGTCCTACAATGAGCAGTTCTTC. Amino acids: CASSPQRRSYNEQFF. The V call is TRBV18, the J call TRBJ2-1; TRBD2 might be the D (5 bases). V gave up 3 bases and J gave up 1 base, with 10 bases separating them. The CDR3 runs to 15 residues. CDR1 and CDR2 from the germline V gene are KGHSH and LQKENI.

Only a few counts were recorded for this clonotype. V gene TRBV7-2 combines with J gene TRBJ1-4; D gene ambiguous. V was shortened by 5 bases and J by 5 bases, with 12 bases between the two germline ends. The CDR3 extends over 14 amino acids. Germline CDR1 SGHTA, CDR2 FQGNSA. CDR3 region: CASSPGGVNEKLFF. CDR3 nucleotides: TGTGCCAGCAGCCCCGGCGGGGTGAATGAAAAACTGTTTTTT.

This clonotype showed up many times. The chain combines TRBV6-5 with TRBJ2-5, with a possible D match to TRBD1 (6 bases). The CDR3 has 13 residues. V was cut by 5 bases and J by 5 bases, with 12 bases left in between. The germline gives CDR1 MNHEY, CDR2 SVGAGI. For the CDR3, the DNA is TGTGCCAGCAGTCCAGGGGTTAGGGAGACCCAGTACTTC. Its protein is CASSPGVRETQYF.

This clonotype came up many times. This chain uses TRBV27 with TRBJ2-1, with TRBD2 matching 8 bases. The CDR3 is made up of 13 amino acids. Germline CDR1 is MNHEY and CDR2 is SMNVEV (reference sequence). V was clipped by 5 bases and J by 4 bases; unmatched bases: 1. CDR3 sequence reads: CASSTGGYNEQFF. The CDR3 nucleotides read TGTGCCAGCAGTACGGGAGGGTACAATGAGCAGTTCTTC.

This clonotype has a handful of counts. The chain employs TRBV10-3 and TRBJ2-7; weak D call: TRBD1 (7 bases). The germline gives CDR1 ENHRY, CDR2 SYGVKD. V gave up 6 bases and J gave up 1 base, with 13 bases separating them. The length of the CDR3 is 14 residues. The CDR3 reads CAISGQEGSYEQYF. CDR3 coding DNA: TGTGCCATCAGCGGACAGGAGGGGTCCTACGAGCAGTACTTC.

This clonotype was seen repeatedly, ten times or more. The V and J genes are TRBV29-1 and TRBJ1-1; D unresolved. The CDR3 has 12 residues. V lost 5 bases and J lost 2, with 9 bases in between. Germline CDR1 SQVTM, CDR2 ANQGSEA. The CDR3 DNA follows: TGCAGCGTTACCGGCAAAAACACTGAAGCTTTCTTT. Translation: CSVTGKNTEAFF.